A selection of T cell receptor beta chains follows, all from one sample in a study of blood T cell repertoires in COVID-19. The table came from immunoSEQ multiplex PCR; TCRdb's copy has only in-frame clones and leaves some out. The data show roughly 150,000 clones, more than 80% seen once. Sequenced: PBMCs or T cells enriched from blood (not recorded which). The receptors stem from a woman younger than 30 who had been exposed to COVID-19. CDR3s include the opening cysteine and the closing phenylalanine or tryptophan.

TRBV6-4	TRBJ2-7	CASSDAAGRDAEYEQYF
TRBV15	TRBJ1-5	CATSRDTGTELNQPQHF
TRBV7-3	TRBJ1-6	CASSFGTANSPLHF
TRBV7-8	TRBJ2-5	CASSLTPGQGETQYF
TRBV7-3	TRBJ2-1	CASSSRSPSSAGGEQFF
TRBV21-1	TRBJ2-7	CASTIKLWGYLWGRGPTRIYEQYF
TRBV19	TRBJ2-7	CASSSRGSSSYEQYF
TRBV7-2	TRBJ1-1	CASSLSRDKLWDTEAFF
TRBV6-4	TRBJ2-7	CASRLNSEQYF
TRBV7-8	TRBJ2-7	CASSKGQPFDIEQYF
TRBV27	TRBJ1-1	CASSGQGPRDTEAFF
TRBV4-1	TRBJ2-4	CASSQIAGQAKNIQYF
TRBV5-1	TRBJ2-1	CASSLGVLNEQFF
TRBV18	TRBJ2-1	CASSPRGLAGNGEQFF
TRBV27	TRBJ1-6	CASSLGGQLNSPLHF
TRBV4-3	TRBJ2-7	CASSQVAGGYEQYF
TRBV10-1	TRBJ2-3	CASSVGTSGSTDTQYF
TRBV7-9	TRBJ1-1	CASSTTGGDPYNTEAFF
TRBV5-4	TRBJ2-5	CASSLVAGRETQYF
TRBV24-1	TRBJ1-2	CAIAAGVSPYGYTF
TRBV27	TRBJ2-7	CASSAYPGQGSYEQYF
TRBV20-1	TRBJ1-5	CSASGQSGQPQHF
TRBV28	TRBJ2-5	CATQTGTGKETQYF
TRBV27	TRBJ1-1	CASSLSNWIPGTEAFF
TRBV6-5	TRBJ2-7	CASSSGTGNYEQYF
TRBV7-6	TRBJ1-6	CASSSGTGANSPLHF
TRBV3-1/TRBV3-2	TRBJ2-1	CASTASSGLRNEQFF
TRBV19	TRBJ2-2	CASSIEGPGELFF
TRBV5-1	TRBJ2-7	CASSLTSGGPYEQYF